This T cell receptor beta chain was identified during a study of blood T cell repertoires in COVID-19. This CDR3 has 14 amino acids. Germline V gene data show CDR1 as LNHDA and CDR2 as SQIVND (reference sequence). The V gene lost 5 bases and the J gene lost 4 bases, with 12 bases spanning the gap. The authors' processing: Amplification with reference gene primers provided the estimates of nucleated cell counts. The repertoire was sequenced with immunoSEQ multiplex PCR; TCRdb's copy has only in-frame clones and lacks some. For V, J and clone size, that table is used; D and trimming come from the DNA. The table has around 130,000 clones, around 84% seen once; the top ten hold about 8.1%. It was during active infection that Seattle patients were enrolled and then longitudinally followed.

The gene calls are TRBV19 and TRBJ2-1; D possibly corresponds to TRBD2 (6 bases). The source of this sequence is a man aged 25-45 years with COVID-19, enrolled during active disease. Specimen: peripheral blood. CDR3 sequence reads: CASSPRDLYNEQFF. CDR3 coding DNA: TGTGCCAGTAGTCCGCGGGACCTATACAATGAGCAGTTCTTC.